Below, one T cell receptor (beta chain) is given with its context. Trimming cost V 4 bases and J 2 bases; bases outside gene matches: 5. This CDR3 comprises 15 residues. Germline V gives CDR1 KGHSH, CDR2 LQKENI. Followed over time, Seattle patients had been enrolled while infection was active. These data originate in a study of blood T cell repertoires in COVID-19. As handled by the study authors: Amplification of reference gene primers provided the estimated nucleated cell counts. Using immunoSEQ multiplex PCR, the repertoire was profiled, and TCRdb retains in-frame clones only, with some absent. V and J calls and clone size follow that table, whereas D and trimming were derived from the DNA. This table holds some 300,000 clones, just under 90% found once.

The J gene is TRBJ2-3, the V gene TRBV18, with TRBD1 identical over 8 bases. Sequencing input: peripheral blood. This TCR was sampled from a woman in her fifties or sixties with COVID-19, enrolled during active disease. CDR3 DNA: TGTGCCAGCTCACGCCCGGACAGGGACACAGATACGCAGTATTTT. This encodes CASSRPDRDTDTQYF. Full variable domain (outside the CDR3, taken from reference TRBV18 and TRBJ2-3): NAGVMQNPRHLVRRRGQEARLRCSPMKGHSHVYWYRQLPEEGLKFMVYLQKENIIDESGMPKERFSAEFPKEGPSILRIQQVVRGDSAAYFCASSRPDRDTDTQYFGPGTRLTVL.